Below, 19 T cell receptor beta chains from the same sample are listed, as sequenced in a study of shared clonotypes between healthy human individuals. Method: immunoSEQ multiplex PCR; TCRdb's copy keeps in-frame clones and lacks some. The sample consists of 1 million to 1.2 million clones, roughly 80% of them appearing once. Input material: memory CD4+ T cells from PBMCs. Documented subset: CD45RA-negative fraction. These receptors were taken from a man aged 18 to 35 in good health. Some clones in this sample may be carry-over from other donors' samples.

The V call is TRBV4-1, the J call TRBJ2-2; D gene uncertain. Germline V lookup: CDR1 MGHRA, CDR2 YSYEKL. Trimming pared 8 bases from V and 3 bases from J, leaving 10 bases between. This CDR3 has 13 residues. CDR3 coding DNA: TGCGCCAGCGGCCTTATAGACACCGGGGAGCTGTTTTTT. It translates to CASGLIDTGELFF.

The gene calls are TRBV5-1 and TRBJ2-1, with D tentatively TRBD1 or TRBD2 (5 bases each). V lost 3 bases and J lost 7, with 17 bases in between. Germline V gene sequence: CDR1 SGHRS, CDR2 YFSETQ. The CDR3 length is 15 residues. The CDR3 DNA sequence: TGCGCCAGCAGCTGGGACGCCGGGGAAGTTAATGAGCAGTTCTTC. This encodes CASSWDAGEVNEQFF.

This chain connects TRBV27 to TRBJ2-7, with no clear D. V lost 4 bases to trimming and J lost 5 bases, with 12 bases between them. This CDR3 comprises 13 residues. Germline CDR1 is MNHEY and CDR2 is SMNVEV (reference sequence). CDR3 nucleotides: TGTGCCAGCAGTTACGGTGGGGTCAACGAGCAGTACTTC. Its protein product is CASSYGGVNEQYF.

The chain has TRBV9 and TRBJ2-7, with a tentative D call TRBD1 (6 bases). The V and J ends lost 5 bases and 2 bases respectively, with 17 bases between them. The germline gives CDR1 SGDLS, CDR2 YYNGEE. This CDR3 is built from 15 residues. The CDR3 region is CASSGATGETYEQYF. CDR3 nucleotides: TGTGCCAGCAGTGGCGCGACAGGAGAGACCTACGAGCAGTACTTC.

To note about this clone: This sample also contains other DNA sequences that code for the same CDR3. This chain uses TRBV5-1 with TRBJ2-5, with D hard to call. Trimming stripped 4 bases from V and 1 base from J, with 11 bases between. CDR1 and CDR2 (germline): SGHRS, YFSETQ. The CDR3 length is 14 residues. CDR3 loop: CASSLNVGQETQYF. Written as DNA, the CDR3 is TGCGCCAGCAGCCTAAACGTCGGCCAAGAGACCCAGTACTTC.

The rearrangement uses TRBV6-5 and TRBJ2-5; TRBD2 might be the D (7 bases). Trimming removed 2 bases from V and 2 bases from J, with 15 bases in between. The CDR3 has 16 residues. Looked up from germline, CDR1 is MNHEY and CDR2 is SVGAGI. Written as DNA, the CDR3 is TGTGCCAGCAGTTACCGGATGCGGGGGCGGCAAGAGACCCAGTACTTC. It encodes CASSYRMRGRQETQYF.

This chain uses TRBV27 with TRBJ2-3; perhaps TRBD2 as D (5 bases). CDR1 and CDR2 (germline): MNHEY, SMNVEV (reference sequence). This CDR3 spans 15 amino acids. Trimming removed 3 bases from V and 3 bases from J, with 13 bases in between. The CDR3 loop is CASSLGGRWTDTQYF. The CDR3 bases are TGTGCCAGCAGTTTGGGTGGGAGATGGACAGATACGCAGTATTTT.

The genes are TRBV10-2 and TRBJ2-2, with D unresolved. This CDR3 has 13 amino acids. Looked up from germline, CDR1 is WSHSY and CDR2 is SAAADI. The V end lost 4 bases, the J end lost 3 bases, and 6 bases lay between the germline ends. Here the CDR3 reads CASSGGDTGELFF. The CDR3 DNA is TGCGCCAGCAGTGGTGGGGACACCGGGGAGCTGTTTTTT.

The chain's CDR3 is CASSLGAGERGYTF. DNA of the CDR3: TGTGCCAGCAGCTTAGGGGCAGGGGAGAGAGGCTACACCTTC. This chain joins TRBV11-2 and TRBJ1-2; perhaps TRBD1 as D (6 bases). CDR3 length: 14 amino acids. V was clipped by 1 base and J by 8 bases, with 14 bases between them. Germline loops: CDR1 SGHAT, CDR2 FQNNGV.

As regards this clone: At one end the junction does not follow the germline gene, possibly because of a read error. This chain connects TRBV2 to TRBJ1-1; D is ambiguous. CDR3 size: 14 residues. The germline V gene has CDR1 SNHLY and CDR2 FYNNEI. CDR3 region: CASSVGRSPAEALF. CDR3 DNA sequence: TGTGCCAGCAGTGTGGGCCGATCTCCCGCTGAAGCTCTCTTT. The full variable domain, its missing parts supplied by reference TRBV2 and TRBJ1-1, is EPEVTQTPSHQVTQMGQEVILRCVPISNHLYFYWYRQILGQKVEFLVSFYNNEISEKSEIFDDQFSVERPDGSNFTLKIRSTKLEDSAMYFCASSVGRSPAEALFGQGTRLTVV.

V gene TRBV15 combines with J gene TRBJ1-4; D uncertain. The CDR3 totals 13 residues. The V and J ends lost 8 bases and 7 bases respectively, with 14 bases between them. Per the germline V gene, CDR1 is LNHNV and CDR2 is YYDKDF (reference sequence). CDR3 in DNA: TGTGCCACCTCGAAGGCCGGGGTTGAAAAACTGTTTTTT. Amino acid sequence: CATSKAGVEKLFF.

The sample holds a few counts of this clone. Other DNA sequences within the sample encode an identical CDR3. V and J are TRBV4-1 and TRBJ1-5; the match to TRBD1 covers 7 bases. V lost 6 bases to trimming and J lost 2 bases; unmatched junction nucleotides: 4. Germline V lookup: CDR1 MGHRA, CDR2 YSYEKL. The CDR3 totals 14 residues. CDR3 sequence (DNA): TGCGCCAGCAGTCGCAGGGGGGGCAATCAGCCCCAGCATTTT. It is translated as CASSRRGGNQPQHF.

The chain employs TRBV2 and TRBJ2-2; 7 bases are shared with TRBD2. Germline CDR1 and CDR2: SNHLY and FYNNEI. Trimming removed 6 bases from V and 3 bases from J; junction bases left unmatched: 7. The CDR3 extends over 15 amino acids. The CDR3: CASRAGLGDTGELFF. The CDR3 DNA reads as TGTGCCAGCAGGGCCGGACTAGGCGACACCGGGGAGCTGTTTTTT.

V gene TRBV5-5 combines with J gene TRBJ1-2; no clear D gene. The V gene lost 3 bases and the J gene lost 4 bases, with 16 bases spanning the gap. This CDR3 has 15 residues. Germline lookup yields CDR1 SGHKS and CDR2 YYEKEE (reference sequence). The CDR3 is CASSSQIAYSYGYTF. The CDR3, as DNA: TGTGCCAGCAGCTCGCAAATCGCCTATTCCTATGGCTACACCTTC.

This rearrangement joins TRBV7-2 to TRBJ2-2; either TRBD1 or TRBD2 may supply D (6 bases each). Germline CDR1 SGHTA, CDR2 FQGNSA. With 5 bases removed from V and 4 bases from J, the gap between germline ends came to 14 bases. CDR3 size: 15 residues. CDR3 region: CASSPIRGLTGELFF. As DNA, the CDR3 is TGTGCCAGCAGCCCCATCCGGGGGCTCACCGGGGAGCTGTTTTTT.

This clone was seen once. The rearrangement uses TRBV7-2 and TRBJ2-7; no reliable D call. Germline V gives CDR1 SGHTA, CDR2 FQGNSA. This CDR3 is 12 amino acids long. Trimming stripped 5 bases from V and 4 bases from J, with 9 bases between. CDR3 region: CASSISGYEQYF. Written as DNA, the CDR3 is TGTGCCAGCAGCATTAGTGGGTACGAGCAGTACTTC.

This clone was recorded only once. The chain combines TRBV18 with TRBJ2-1; TRBD1 is a possible D gene (6 bases). Germline CDR1 is KGHSH and CDR2 is LQKENI. Deletions cut 0 bases from V and 5 bases from J, with 8 bases between. The CDR3 has 14 amino acids. DNA for the CDR3: TGTGCCAGCTCACCACCGAGGGGGAACAATGAGCAGTTCTTC. It translates to CASSPPRGNNEQFF.

This chain uses TRBV28 with TRBJ1-5; D is unresolved. Trimming pared 6 bases from V and 0 bases from J, leaving 9 bases between. This CDR3 is built from 14 residues. Germline values: CDR1 MDHEN, CDR2 SYDVKM. CDR3 bases: TGTGCCAGCAGGCCGATTAATAGCAATCAGCCCCAGCATTTT. Its translation is CASRPINSNQPQHF.

This clone was detected many times. The CDR3 is CASSVQGALGYEQFF. The CDR3 DNA is TGTGCCAGCAGCGTCCAGGGGGCGCTTGGCTATGAGCAGTTCTTC. The chain joins TRBV9 to TRBJ2-1, with 8 bases matching TRBD1. The trim removed 2 bases at V and 8 bases at J, leaving 9 bases unmatched. The CDR3 spans 15 residues. In germline, CDR1 is SGDLS, CDR2 YYNGEE.